The source of this T cell receptor (beta chain) is a study of OX40 agonist ivuxolimab in advanced cancers. Study-wide context: Patients' therapy was ivuxolimab, an antibody that acts as an agonist of OX40 (CD134). Under the entry rules, prior anti-PD-1, anti-PD-L1 or anti-CTLA-4 therapy was allowed, and about 38% had some. Head and neck, renal cell, melanoma or hepatocellular carcinoma were the cancers that dose-escalation patients had.

Exclusion applied to patients with autoimmune disease history or systemic immunosuppression. This clone was seen just once. Measured with immunoSEQ multiplex PCR; TCRdb has only the in-frame clones, and not every one. In the table there are tens of thousands of clones, approximately 78% of which are singletons. The material was CD4+ or CD8+ T cells sorted from blood, obtained in a trial of the OX40 agonist ivuxolimab. This receptor was taken from an adult with an advanced solid tumor such as melanoma, head and neck, liver or kidney cancer.

Here the CDR3 reads CAWSVNGRNTQYF. The CDR3 DNA reads TGTGCCTGGAGTGTTAACGGGAGAAATACGCAGTATTTT. This chain joins TRBV30 and TRBJ2-3; the D gene is possibly TRBD2 (6 bases). The CDR3 length is 13 residues. Germline V lookup: CDR1 GTSNPN, CDR2 SVGIG (reference sequence). Trimming shortened V by 0 bases and J by 7 bases, and 11 bases separated the two germline ends.